Following are 5 T cell receptor beta chains from one sample sequenced in a study of T-cell reconstitution after alpha-beta-depleted transplantation in children. TCRbeta library preparation incorporated unique molecular identifiers. One entry per CDR3 protein results from TCRdb running MiXCR on the PCR reads. The table records about 200,000 distinct CDR3 sequences, roughly 7% of them present only once. This specimen was PBMCs, taken before TCRalphabeta/CD19-depleted stem cell transplant. These receptors were taken from a boy between 2 and 10 years old with acute lymphoblastic leukemia, due to receive a stem cell transplant.

This clonotype was found many times. The genes are TRBV5-1 and TRBJ1-1; 8 bases line up with TRBD1. This CDR3 is built from 14 residues. V lost 4 bases, J lost 6 bases, and 8 bases stayed unmatched. Germline V lookup: CDR1 SGHRS, CDR2 YFSETQ. This CDR3 is CASSPGQASSEAFF. The CDR3 DNA follows: TGCGCCAGCAGCCCGGGACAGGCGAGCTCTGAAGCTTTCTTT. Supplemented by reference TRBV5-1 and TRBJ1-1, the full variable domain reads KAGVTQTPRYLIKTRGQQVTLSCSPISGHRSVSWYQQTPGQGLQFLFEYFSETQRNKGNFPGRFSGRQFSNSRSEMNVSTLELGDSALYLCASSPGQASSEAFFGQGTRLTVV.

The sample holds many counts of this clonotype. The J gene is TRBJ2-2, the V gene TRBV6-1; 8 positions match TRBD2. This CDR3 comprises 14 residues. Germline-derived CDR1 and CDR2 are MNHNS and SASEGT. After removal of 6 bases from V and 5 bases from J, the junction contained 5 bases not matched to a gene. CDR3 in DNA: TGTGCCAGCAGCCCCCCGGGGGGGACCGGGGAGCTGTTTTTT. This gives the protein CASSPPGGTGELFF.

This clonotype was seen repeatedly, ten times or more. The chain joins TRBV9 to TRBJ2-1; 7 positions match TRBD2. CDR1 and CDR2 (germline): SGDLS, YYNGEE. The CDR3 is 16 residues long. Unmatched junction bases numbered 7, after V lost 0 bases and J lost 4 bases. CDR3 region: CASSVGASSGYNEQFF. The DNA for the CDR3 is TGTGCCAGCAGCGTAGGGGCTTCTAGCGGATACAATGAGCAGTTCTTC.

This clonotype was counted at least ten times. The chain uses TRBV28 and TRBJ2-1, with D uncertain. Germline V gives CDR1 MDHEN, CDR2 SYDVKM. The CDR3 totals 12 residues. Trimming cost V 4 bases and J 5 bases, with 6 bases left between them. This CDR3 reads CASSWVNNEQFF. The CDR3 nucleotides are TGTGCCAGCAGTTGGGTTAACAATGAGCAGTTCTTC.

This clonotype was seen at least ten times. The chain employs TRBV6-1 and TRBJ2-7; 9 positions agree with TRBD1. V dropped 11 bases and J dropped 3; count of bases not matched to a gene: 8. Germline-derived CDR1 and CDR2 are MNHNS and SASEGT. The CDR3 is 13 residues long. The CDR3 reads CAVGTGRVYEQYF. CDR3 sequence (DNA): TGTGCCGTGGGGACAGGGAGAGTCTACGAGCAGTACTTC.